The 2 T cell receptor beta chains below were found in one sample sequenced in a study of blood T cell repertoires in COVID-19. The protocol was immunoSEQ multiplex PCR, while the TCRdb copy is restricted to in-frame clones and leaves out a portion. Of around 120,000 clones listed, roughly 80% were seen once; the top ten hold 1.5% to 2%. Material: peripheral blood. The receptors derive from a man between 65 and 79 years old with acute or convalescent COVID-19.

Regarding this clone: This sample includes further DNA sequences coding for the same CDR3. The chain's CDR3 is CASSPRRGTGNTEAFF. CDR3 nucleotide sequence: TGTGCCAGCAGCCCCCGAAGGGGGACGGGAAACACTGAAGCTTTCTTT. The J gene is TRBJ1-1, the V gene TRBV5-5; D is perhaps TRBD1 (6 bases). V was cut by 4 bases and J by 2 bases, with 18 bases left in between. Germline lookup yields CDR1 SGHKS and CDR2 YYEKEE (reference sequence). The CDR3 runs to 16 residues. The whole variable domain, filled in from reference TRBV5-5 and TRBJ1-1, reads DAGVTQSPTHLIKTRGQQVTLRCSPISGHKSVSWYQQVLGQGPQFIFQYYEKEERGRGNFPDRFSARQFPNYSSELNVNALLLGDSALYLCASSPRRGTGNTEAFFGQGTRLTVV.

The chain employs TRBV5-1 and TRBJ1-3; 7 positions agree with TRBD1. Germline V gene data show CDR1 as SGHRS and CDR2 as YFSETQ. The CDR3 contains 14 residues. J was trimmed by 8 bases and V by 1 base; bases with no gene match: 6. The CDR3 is CASSLTGAGDTIYF. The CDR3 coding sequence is TGCGCCAGCAGCTTGACAGGGGCCGGAGACACCATATATTTT.